These 30 T cell receptor beta chains were all obtained from the same sample, sequenced in a study of Ad26.COV2.S vaccination and SARS-CoV-2 variants. Treatment reported: some 19 received Ad26.COV2.S at low or high dose, single or two shots; 5 received placebo; per-sample allocation not given. Day 63 after the first injection of vaccine or placebo was the sampling time. The protocol was immunoSEQ multiplex PCR, while the TCRdb copy is restricted to in-frame clones and leaves out a portion. The sample lists about 350,000 clones, approximately 90% occurring once. The specimen was peripheral blood, collected in a trial of Ad26.COV2.S vaccine versus placebo. These receptors originate from a person between 18 and 59 years old who received the Ad26.COV2.S COVID-19 vaccine or a placebo.

The rearrangement links TRBV19 to TRBJ1-2; TRBD1 is a possible D gene (6 bases). CDR1 LNHDA and CDR2 SQIVND come from the germline V gene (reference sequence). This CDR3 spans 13 amino acids. Trimming took off 5 bases at V and 4 bases at J, with 11 bases between the two ends. The CDR3 DNA follows: TGTGCCAGTAGTCAAGGACAGCTCTATGGCTACACCTTC. Amino acid sequence: CASSQGQLYGYTF.

The chain carries TRBV2 and TRBJ2-5, with 9 bases lining up with TRBD1. V lost 5 bases and J lost 6; bases outside the gene matches: 1. The CDR3 has 12 residues. Germline CDR1 reads SNHLY; CDR2 reads FYNNEI. The CDR3 bases are TGTGCCAGCAGTACAGGGGGCAAGACCCAGTACTTC. Its translation is CASSTGGKTQYF.

This chain uses TRBV19 with TRBJ1-5; possibly TRBD1 for D (6 bases). Germline CDR1 and CDR2: LNHDA and SQIVND (reference sequence). Trimming pared 6 bases from V and 4 bases from J, leaving 13 bases between. The CDR3 length is 14 residues. This chain's CDR3 is CASSPTGVNQPQHF. DNA for the CDR3: TGTGCCAGTAGCCCGACAGGTGTTAATCAGCCCCAGCATTTT.

The chain uses TRBV3-1 (or the pseudogene TRBV3-2) and TRBJ2-7; tentative D call: TRBD1 (5 bases). The length of the CDR3 is 16 residues. Trimming cost V 1 base and J 4 bases, with 17 bases left between them. Germline CDR1 is LGHDT and CDR2 is YNNKEL (reference sequence). The CDR3 nucleotides read TGTGCCAGCAGCCAAGGTTGGCAGGGTAATAGGTACGAGCAGTACTTC. Protein: CASSQGWQGNRYEQYF.

V gene TRBV2 combines with J gene TRBJ2-1; 11 bases align to TRBD2. CDR3 size: 17 residues. The trim removed 6 bases at V and 12 bases at J, leaving 19 bases unmatched. CDR1 and CDR2 from the germline V gene are SNHLY and FYNNEI. The CDR3 reads CASRAWGTSGGQGGQFF. CDR3 coding DNA: TGTGCCAGCAGGGCTTGGGGGACTAGCGGAGGCCAGGGCGGGCAGTTCTTC.

V gene TRBV2 combines with J gene TRBJ1-2, with TRBD1 identical over 8 bases. Germline CDR1 is SNHLY and CDR2 is FYNNEI. V shed 4 bases, J shed 8 bases, and the junction held 12 bases outside the gene matches. The CDR3 consists of 15 residues. CDR3 sequence: CASSANPGQVRGYTF. Written as DNA, the CDR3 is TGTGCCAGCAGTGCGAACCCGGGACAGGTCAGAGGCTACACCTTC.

The chain joins TRBV6-2 or TRBV6-3 to TRBJ1-2; D not certain. Trimming left V 5 bases short and J 7 bases short, with 17 bases between. Per germline, CDR1 MNHEY and CDR2 SVGEGT. This CDR3 has 14 residues. The CDR3: CASSPLMEGSGYTF. The CDR3 bases are TGTGCCAGCAGTCCCCTGATGGAGGGTTCTGGCTACACCTTC.

The chain is built from TRBV19 and TRBJ2-1, with 14 nucleotides matching TRBD2. This CDR3 has 17 amino acids. The J segment lost 3 bases and the V segment lost 4 bases, leaving 5 bases of the junction unmatched. Germline CDR1 and CDR2: LNHDA and SQIVND (reference sequence). Here the CDR3 reads CASSKGLAGDLYNEQFF. CDR3 bases: TGTGCCAGTAGTAAGGGACTAGCGGGAGACCTCTACAATGAGCAGTTCTTC.

The chain uses TRBV10-3 and TRBJ2-3; 8 bases align to TRBD2. V shed 10 bases and J 2 bases; nucleotides not matched to a gene: 5. The germline V gene has CDR1 ENHRY and CDR2 SYGVKD. The CDR3 has 13 amino acids. The DNA for the CDR3 is TGTGCCACACTAGCGGAACTCACAGATACGCAGTATTTT. Protein: CATLAELTDTQYF.

In its sample, this clone was seen once. The chain is built from TRBV7-2 and TRBJ2-5; 10 bases line up with TRBD2. CDR1 is SGHTA and CDR2 is FQGNSA in the germline V gene. This CDR3 contains 13 residues. Trimming cost V 11 bases and J 0 bases; bases outside gene matches: 3. DNA for the CDR3: TGTGCCCAAGGACTAGCGGACCAAGAGACCCAGTACTTC. Translation gives CAQGLADQETQYF.

The chain recombines TRBV19 with TRBJ2-6; D not resolved. The CDR3 sequence is 19 residues long. With 3 bases removed from V and 1 base from J, the gap between germline ends came to 19 bases. Germline CDR1 LNHDA, CDR2 SQIVND (reference sequence). The CDR3 loop is CASSIYGQSIGSGANVLTF. The CDR3 DNA reads TGTGCCAGTAGTATCTACGGGCAGTCAATAGGTTCTGGGGCCAACGTCCTGACTTTC. The full variable domain, rest sourced from reference TRBV19 and TRBJ2-6, is DGGITQSPKYLFRKEGQNVTLSCEQNLNHDAMYWYRQDPGQGLRLIYYSQIVNDFQKGDIAEGYSVSREKKESFPLTVTSAQKNPTAFYLCASSIYGQSIGSGANVLTFGAGSRLTVL.

The chain recombines TRBV5-5 with TRBJ1-1, with 8 bases identical to TRBD1. CDR3 length equals 17 residues. The V gene's germline CDR1 is SGHKS and CDR2 YYEKEE (reference sequence). V shed 2 bases and J 1 base; nucleotides not matched to a gene: 10. CDR3 loop: CASSFRPGTGPNTEAFF. The DNA for the CDR3 is TGTGCCAGCAGCTTTCGTCCCGGGACAGGCCCGAACACTGAAGCTTTCTTT.

This sequence joins TRBV4-1 and TRBJ2-7; 7 bases line up with TRBD1. The CDR3 is made up of 18 amino acids. The germline V gene has CDR1 MGHRA and CDR2 YSYEKL. The trim removed 3 bases at V and 2 bases at J, leaving 16 bases unmatched. The CDR3 region is CASSHPIAQQGLPYEQYF. CDR3 in DNA: TGCGCCAGCAGCCATCCCATTGCCCAACAGGGGCTTCCCTACGAGCAGTACTTC.

This chain uses TRBV2 with TRBJ2-5; unclear D gene. The germline gives CDR1 SNHLY, CDR2 FYNNEI. This CDR3 contains 12 residues. V dropped 5 bases and J dropped 1 base, with 5 bases sitting between them. For the CDR3, the DNA is TGTGCCAGCAGTCAGGTCCAAGAGACCCAGTACTTC. Its protein is CASSQVQETQYF.

The rearrangement links TRBV9 to TRBJ2-2; unclear D gene. In germline, CDR1 is SGDLS, CDR2 YYNGEE. V was cut by 4 bases and J by 4 bases, with 5 bases left in between. The CDR3 extends over 12 amino acids. The DNA of the CDR3 is TGTGCCAGCAGCTCTTTCACCGGGGAGCTGTTTTTT. Protein product: CASSSFTGELFF.

The chain recombines TRBV9 with TRBJ1-1; no reliable D call. With 0 bases removed from V and 4 bases from J, the gap between germline ends came to 4 bases. CDR1 is SGDLS and CDR2 is YYNGEE in the germline V gene. The CDR3 is 12 amino acids. The CDR3 DNA is TGTGCCAGCAGCGTAGATGGCACTGAAGCTTTCTTT. Amino acid sequence: CASSVDGTEAFF.

The chain recombines TRBV4-3 with TRBJ1-1; D is perhaps TRBD1 (5 bases). Germline CDR1 is LGHNA and CDR2 is YSLEER. V shed 0 bases and J shed 1 base, with 9 bases lying between them. The CDR3 contains 15 residues. The CDR3 region has the DNA TGCGCCAGCAGCCAAGACAGGGCGGCGAACACTGAAGCTTTCTTT. This codes for CASSQDRAANTEAFF.

This chain connects TRBV13 to TRBJ1-6, with 10 bases aligning to TRBD1. Germline values: CDR1 PRHDT, CDR2 FYEKMQ (reference sequence). The trim removed 5 bases at V and 0 bases at J, leaving 22 bases unmatched. This CDR3 is built from 23 residues. The CDR3 DNA is TGTGCCAGCAGCCTAAGTCGGGACAGGGGCTCCCTTGAGAACTTCTCCTATAATTCACCCCTCCACTTT. This sequence encodes CASSLSRDRGSLENFSYNSPLHF.

CDR3 in amino acids: CASSQSKRLRNYEQYF. The CDR3, as DNA: TGCGCCAGCAGTCAATCTAAACGCCTCAGGAACTACGAGCAGTACTTC. This chain connects TRBV23-1 to TRBJ2-7; D remains ambiguous. TRBV23-1 counts as an open reading frame of uncertain function. V was cut by 0 bases and J by 3 bases, with 15 bases left in between. The CDR3 spans 16 residues.

The chain couples TRBV24-1 to TRBJ2-2; TRBD1 is a possible D gene (6 bases). CDR1 and CDR2 from the germline V gene are KGHDR and SFDVKD. Trimming removed 2 bases from V and 3 bases from J, with 6 bases in between. The CDR3 is 14 amino acids. The CDR3 coding sequence is TGTGCCACCAGTGATTACAGGGACACCGGGGAGCTGTTTTTT. Translation gives CATSDYRDTGELFF.

V gene TRBV5-1 combines with J gene TRBJ2-5, with D possibly TRBD2 on 6 matching bases. V shed 4 bases and J shed 5 bases, with 6 bases lying between them. This CDR3 region has 11 residues. Germline CDR1 reads SGHRS; CDR2 reads YFSETQ. This CDR3 is CASSGGETQYF. CDR3 DNA: TGCGCCAGCAGCGGGGGGGAGACCCAGTACTTC.

A few counts support this clone. The sample carries other DNA sequences with the same CDR3. This chain joins TRBV5-1 and TRBJ1-3; the D gene is possibly TRBD1 (6 bases). The CDR3 totals 16 residues. The V gene's germline CDR1 is SGHRS and CDR2 YFSETQ. V shed 0 bases and J shed 0 bases, with 10 bases lying between them. In DNA form, the CDR3 reads TGCGCCAGCAGCTTGGGGACAGCTTACTCTGGAAACACCATATATTTT. It is translated as CASSLGTAYSGNTIYF.

This chain joins TRBV9 and TRBJ1-3; no clear D gene. The germline V gene encodes CDR1 SGDLS and CDR2 YYNGEE. Trimming took off 0 bases at V and 0 bases at J, with 10 bases between the two ends. CDR3 length: 16 amino acids. In nucleotides, the CDR3 is TGTGCCAGCAGCGTAGAAGAGGGTAGCTCTGGAAACACCATATATTTT. Translated: CASSVEEGSSGNTIYF.

The rearrangement joins TRBV30 to TRBJ2-2, with 13 nucleotides matching TRBD2. With V trimmed by 2 bases and J by 6 bases, 12 bases remained unmatched. Per germline, CDR1 GTSNPN and CDR2 SVGIG (reference sequence). The CDR3 runs to 18 residues. DNA of the CDR3: TGTGCCTGGAGTACGACTAGCGGGAGGTTCTTAGGGGCCGGGGAGCTGTTTTTT. Its translation: CAWSTTSGRFLGAGELFF.

The genes are TRBV12-3 or TRBV12-4 and TRBJ2-7, with unresolved D. The V end was cut by 3 bases, the J end by 5 bases, with 8 bases between. This CDR3 region has 12 residues. In DNA form, the CDR3 reads TGTGCCAGCAGTTTCGGTGTCAACGAGCAGTACTTC. Its translation: CASSFGVNEQYF.

This clone was detected once. The chain combines TRBV6-4 with TRBJ2-2, with 8 bases fitting TRBD1. This CDR3 comprises 17 residues. V lost 3 bases to trimming and J lost 1 base; unmatched junction nucleotides: 7. Germline V gene lookup returns CDR1 MRHNA and CDR2 SNTAGT. CDR3 residues: CASSEYYGTGNTGELFF. CDR3 DNA: TGTGCCAGCAGTGAATATTATGGGACAGGGAACACCGGGGAGCTGTTTTTT.

The rearrangement joins TRBV5-6 to TRBJ2-1, with 13 nucleotides matching TRBD2. The V gene end was trimmed by 5 bases and the J gene end by 11 bases; junction bases not matched to a gene: 10. CDR3 size: 15 residues. In germline, CDR1 is SGHDT, CDR2 YYEEEE. CDR3 coding DNA: TGTGCCAGCAGGCGCGACACTAGCGGGGGGGACAAGCAGTTCTTC. It specifies CASRRDTSGGDKQFF.

The chain combines TRBV6-6 with TRBJ2-7; D remains unclear. Trimming removed 8 bases from V and 3 bases from J, with 11 bases in between. Looked up from germline, CDR1 is MNHNY and CDR2 is SVGAGI (reference sequence). The CDR3 has 12 amino acids. CDR3 protein: CASSYEDYEQYF. The CDR3 DNA follows: TGTGCCAGCTCCTACGAAGACTACGAGCAGTACTTC.

V gene TRBV28 combines with J gene TRBJ2-7, with 12 positions matching TRBD2. This CDR3 is built from 16 residues. Per the germline V gene, CDR1 is MDHEN and CDR2 is SYDVKM. Germline trimming cut 2 bases from V and 4 bases from J; bases unmatched to any gene: 6. Here the CDR3 reads CASSLIGLAGQYEQYF. For the CDR3, the DNA is TGTGCCAGCAGTTTAATTGGACTAGCGGGACAATACGAGCAGTACTTC.

The chain is built from TRBV11-1 and TRBJ2-3; no reliable D call. Germline CDR1 and CDR2: SGHAT and FQDESV (reference sequence). The CDR3 contains 13 residues. V lost 6 bases and J 0 bases, leaving 7 bases between the germline ends. The CDR3 spells CASSPTSTDTQYF. CDR3 DNA: TGTGCCAGCAGTCCAACTAGCACAGATACGCAGTATTTT.